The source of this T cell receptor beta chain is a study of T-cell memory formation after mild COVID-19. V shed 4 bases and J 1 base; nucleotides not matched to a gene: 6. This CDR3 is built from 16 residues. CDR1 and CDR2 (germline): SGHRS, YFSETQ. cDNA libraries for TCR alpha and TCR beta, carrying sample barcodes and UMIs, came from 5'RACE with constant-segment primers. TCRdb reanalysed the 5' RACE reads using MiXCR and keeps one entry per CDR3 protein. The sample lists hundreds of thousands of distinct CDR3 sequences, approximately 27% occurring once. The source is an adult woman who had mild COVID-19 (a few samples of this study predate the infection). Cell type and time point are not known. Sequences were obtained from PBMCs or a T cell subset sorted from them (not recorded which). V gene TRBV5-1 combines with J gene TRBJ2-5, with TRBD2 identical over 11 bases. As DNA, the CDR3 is TGCGCCAGCAGCACGGGGACTAGCGGAGGCCAAGAGACCCAGTACTTC. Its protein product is CASSTGTSGGQETQYF. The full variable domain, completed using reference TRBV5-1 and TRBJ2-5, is KAGVTQTPRYLIKTRGQQVTLSCSPISGHRSVSWYQQTPGQGLQFLFEYFSETQRNKGNFPGRFSGRQFSNSRSEMNVSTLELGDSALYLCASSTGTSGGQETQYFGPGTRLLVL.